Below, one T cell receptor beta chain is given with its context. What it binds is unknown. PCR used 60 Vbeta primers and 13 Jbeta primers. The protocol was immunoSEQ multiplex PCR, while the TCRdb copy is restricted to in-frame clones and leaves out a portion. The table shows about 150,000 clones, with 75% occurring only once. Between the trimmed V and J ends, which lost 1 base and 2 bases, there was a span of 15 bases. Looked up from germline, CDR1 is SGHTA and CDR2 is FQGNSA. This CDR3 contains 16 residues. The source of the sample is a study of cytomegalovirus exposure and HLA in healthy donors. Background on the study: Out of several hundred genotyped donors, roughly 83% belonged to the Caucasian-associated ancestry cluster.

Broader study findings: Association of a missense DCLRE1C variant with TCR beta V- and J-gene trimming was reported in a later analysis. Most TCRs appeared rarely, but some public TCRs recurred in many donors.

Material: PBMCs. The genes are TRBV7-2 and TRBJ2-7; D gene unclear. The TCR sequence derives from a man younger than 45 in good health and CMV-seronegative. This CDR3 reads CASSLGRSKLPYEQYF. The CDR3 DNA sequence: TGTGCCAGCAGCTTAGGGCGGAGCAAACTTCCCTACGAGCAGTACTTC.